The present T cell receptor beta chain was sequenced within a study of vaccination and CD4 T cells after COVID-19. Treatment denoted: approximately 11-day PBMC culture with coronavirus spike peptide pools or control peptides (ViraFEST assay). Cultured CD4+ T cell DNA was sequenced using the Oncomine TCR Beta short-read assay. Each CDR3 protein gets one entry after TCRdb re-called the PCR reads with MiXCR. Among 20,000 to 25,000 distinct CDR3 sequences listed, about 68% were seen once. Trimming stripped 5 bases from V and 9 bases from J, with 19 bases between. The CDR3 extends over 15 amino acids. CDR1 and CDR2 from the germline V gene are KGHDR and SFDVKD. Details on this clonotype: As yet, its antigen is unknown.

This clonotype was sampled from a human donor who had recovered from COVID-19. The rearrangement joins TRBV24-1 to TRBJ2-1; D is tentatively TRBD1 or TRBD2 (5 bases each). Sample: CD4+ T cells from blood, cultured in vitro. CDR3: CATSGATGGSAEQFF. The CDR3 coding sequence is TGTGCCACCAGTGGGGCCACTGGGGGATCCGCTGAGCAGTTCTTC.